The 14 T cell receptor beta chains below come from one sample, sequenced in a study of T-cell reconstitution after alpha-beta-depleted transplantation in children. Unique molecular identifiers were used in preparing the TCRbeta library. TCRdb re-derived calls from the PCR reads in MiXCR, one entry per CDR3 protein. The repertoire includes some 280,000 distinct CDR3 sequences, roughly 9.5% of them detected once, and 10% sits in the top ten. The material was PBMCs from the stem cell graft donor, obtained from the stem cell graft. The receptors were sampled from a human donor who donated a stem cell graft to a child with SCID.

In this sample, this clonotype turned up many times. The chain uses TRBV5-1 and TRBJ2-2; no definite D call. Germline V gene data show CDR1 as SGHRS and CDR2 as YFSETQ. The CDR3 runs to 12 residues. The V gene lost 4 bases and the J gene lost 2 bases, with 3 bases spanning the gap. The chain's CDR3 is CASSHNTGELFF. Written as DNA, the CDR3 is TGCGCCAGCAGCCATAACACCGGGGAGCTGTTTTTT. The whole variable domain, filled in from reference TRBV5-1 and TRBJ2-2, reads KAGVTQTPRYLIKTRGQQVTLSCSPISGHRSVSWYQQTPGQGLQFLFEYFSETQRNKGNFPGRFSGRQFSNSRSEMNVSTLELGDSALYLCASSHNTGELFFGEGSRLTVL.

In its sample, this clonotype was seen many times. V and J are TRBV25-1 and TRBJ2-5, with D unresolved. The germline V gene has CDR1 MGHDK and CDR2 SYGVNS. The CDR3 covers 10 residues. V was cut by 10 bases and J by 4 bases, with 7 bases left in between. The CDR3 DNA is TGTGCCACCGAGAGAGAGACCCAGTACTTC. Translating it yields CATERETQYF.

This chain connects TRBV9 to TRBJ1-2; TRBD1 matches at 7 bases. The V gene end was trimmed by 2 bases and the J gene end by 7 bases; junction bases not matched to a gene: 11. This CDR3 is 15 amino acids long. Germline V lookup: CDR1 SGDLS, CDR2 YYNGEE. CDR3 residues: CASSVNRQGDSGYTF. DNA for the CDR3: TGTGCCAGCAGCGTTAACCGACAGGGCGATAGTGGCTACACCTTC.

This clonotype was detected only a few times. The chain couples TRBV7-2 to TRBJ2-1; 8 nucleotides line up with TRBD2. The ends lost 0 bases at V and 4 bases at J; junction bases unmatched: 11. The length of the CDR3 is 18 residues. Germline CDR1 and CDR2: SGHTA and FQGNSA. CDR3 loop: CASSLAYRGGAFYNEQFF. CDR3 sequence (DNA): TGTGCCAGCAGCTTAGCTTACCGGGGGGGGGCATTTTACAATGAGCAGTTCTTC.

CDR3 residues: CASRWLAGLQETQYF. For the CDR3, the DNA is TGTGCCAGCAGGTGGCTAGCGGGGTTACAAGAGACCCAGTACTTC. The chain links TRBV2 to TRBJ2-5, with 9 bases matching TRBD2. After removal of 6 bases from V and 2 bases from J, the junction contained 7 bases not matched to a gene. Looked up from germline, CDR1 is SNHLY and CDR2 is FYNNEI. This CDR3 comprises 15 residues.

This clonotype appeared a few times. The CDR3 DNA is TGTGCCATCAGTGAGTCGACTGGGGACGAGCAGTACTTC. Protein product: CAISESTGDEQYF. This chain uses TRBV10-3 with TRBJ2-7, with D hard to call. Germline values: CDR1 ENHRY, CDR2 SYGVKD. The CDR3 length is 13 residues. Deletions cut 0 bases from V and 5 bases from J, with 8 bases between.

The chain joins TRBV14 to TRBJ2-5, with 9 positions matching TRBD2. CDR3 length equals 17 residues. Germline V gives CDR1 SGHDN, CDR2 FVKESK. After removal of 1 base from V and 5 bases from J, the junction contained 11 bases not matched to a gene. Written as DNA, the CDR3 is TGTGCCAGCAGCCAAGTATTTCTAGCGGGGTTTGCGGAGACCCAGTACTTC. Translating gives CASSQVFLAGFAETQYF.

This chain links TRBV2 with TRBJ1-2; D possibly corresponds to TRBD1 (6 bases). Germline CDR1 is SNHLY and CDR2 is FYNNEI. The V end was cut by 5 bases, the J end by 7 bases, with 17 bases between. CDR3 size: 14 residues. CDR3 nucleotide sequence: TGTGCCAGCAGTACCGGGGGCGCAAGAACTGGCTACACCTTC. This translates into CASSTGGARTGYTF.

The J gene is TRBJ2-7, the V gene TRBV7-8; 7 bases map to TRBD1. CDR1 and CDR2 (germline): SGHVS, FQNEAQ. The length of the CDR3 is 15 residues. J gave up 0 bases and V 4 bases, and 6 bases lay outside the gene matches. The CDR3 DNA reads TGTGCCAGCAGCTACCCGGGACAGATCTCCTACGAGCAGTACTTC. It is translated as CASSYPGQISYEQYF.

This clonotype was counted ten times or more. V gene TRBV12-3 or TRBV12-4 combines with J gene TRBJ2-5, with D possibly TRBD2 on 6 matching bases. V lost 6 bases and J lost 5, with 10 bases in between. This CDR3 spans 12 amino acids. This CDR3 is CASRAGLETQYF. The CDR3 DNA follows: TGTGCCAGCAGGGCGGGGCTCGAGACCCAGTACTTC.

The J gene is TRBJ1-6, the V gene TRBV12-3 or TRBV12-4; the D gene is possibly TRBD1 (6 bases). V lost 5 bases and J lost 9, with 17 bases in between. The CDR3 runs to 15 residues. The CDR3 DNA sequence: TGTGCCAGCAGTGGCCGGGGGGGCGGTGGTTCACCCCTCCACTTT. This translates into CASSGRGGGGSPLHF.

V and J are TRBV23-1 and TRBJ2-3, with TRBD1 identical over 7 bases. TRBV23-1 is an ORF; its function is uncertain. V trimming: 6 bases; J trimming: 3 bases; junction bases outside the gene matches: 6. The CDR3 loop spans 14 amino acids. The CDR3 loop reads CASRRDRRTDTQYF. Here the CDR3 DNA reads TGCGCCAGCAGGAGGGACAGACGTACAGATACGCAGTATTTT.

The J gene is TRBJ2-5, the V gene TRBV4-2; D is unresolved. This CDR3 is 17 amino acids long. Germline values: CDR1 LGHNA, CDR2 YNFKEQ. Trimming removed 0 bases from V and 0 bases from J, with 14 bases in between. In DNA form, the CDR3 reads TGTGCCAGCAGCCAAGATAATGGCGGCGACTACCAAGAGACCCAGTACTTC. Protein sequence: CASSQDNGGDYQETQYF.

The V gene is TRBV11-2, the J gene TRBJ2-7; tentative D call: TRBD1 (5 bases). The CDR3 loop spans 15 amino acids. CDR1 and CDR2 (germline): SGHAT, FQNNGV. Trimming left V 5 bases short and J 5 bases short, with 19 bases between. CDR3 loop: CASSPSIGDKDEQYF. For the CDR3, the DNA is TGTGCCAGCAGCCCCAGTATAGGGGATAAGGACGAGCAGTACTTC.